Following are 2 T cell receptor beta chains from one sample sequenced in a study of T-cell memory formation after mild COVID-19. One entry per CDR3 protein results from TCRdb running MiXCR on the 5' RACE reads. The table records approximately 570,000 distinct CDR3 sequences, 15% to 20% of them present only once. Material for sequencing was PBMCs or a T cell subset sorted from them (not recorded which). The receptor source for this set is an adult woman who had mild COVID-19 (a few samples of this study predate the infection). Cell type and time point are not known.

This clonotype has at least ten counts. The chain employs TRBV12-3 or TRBV12-4 and TRBJ2-2; 9 bases align to TRBD2. The CDR3 spans 15 residues. Unmatched junction bases numbered 2, after V lost 1 base and J lost 5 bases. As DNA, the CDR3 is TGTGCCAGCAGTTTAGGGCTAGCGGGGACCGGGGAGCTGTTTTTT. This gives the protein CASSLGLAGTGELFF.

The chain employs TRBV19 and TRBJ2-7, with no clear D. The ends were cut back, 3 bases at V and 0 bases at J, with 6 bases in the middle. Germline CDR1 is LNHDA and CDR2 is SQIVND (reference sequence). This CDR3 has 13 amino acids. Written as DNA, the CDR3 is TGTGCCAGTAGTATCCACGTCTCCTACGAGCAGTACTTC. Translated, it gives CASSIHVSYEQYF.